This TCR beta chain is from a study of cytomegalovirus exposure and HLA in healthy donors. Primers: 60 Vbeta forward and 13 Jbeta reverse. This table comes from immunoSEQ multiplex PCR, and its TCRdb copy is limited to in-frame clones, with some not included. The data hold some 170,000 clones, with around 80% observed a single time. Study-wide points: Indistinguishable V segments such as TRBV6-2 and TRBV6-3 were excluded.

The CDR3 extends over 15 amino acids. Germline loops: CDR1 MNHEY, CDR2 SMNVEV (reference sequence). The V and J ends lost 6 bases and 2 bases, in that order; junction bases with no gene match: 6. About this clone: Antigen unknown.

The sequence was obtained from a woman in her twenties or thirties in good health and CMV-seropositive. Sequencing was carried out using PBMCs. This chain uses TRBV27 with TRBJ2-1, with TRBD1 matching 8 bases. This CDR3 reads CASSPSTGAYNEQFF. The CDR3 bases are TGTGCCAGCAGCCCCTCGACAGGGGCCTACAATGAGCAGTTCTTC.